This is a list of T cell receptor beta chains from one sample in a study of T cell repertoires in cytomegalovirus infection. MiXCR, run by TCRdb on the reads, gives a single entry per CDR3 protein. The sample carries about 740,000 distinct CDR3 sequences, 35% recorded once. Input material: PBMCs. The receptors originated from a human donor in good health (CMV status not recorded). Some clones in this sample may be carry-over from other donors' samples. The CDR3 runs from the conserved cysteine through the conserved F or W. The D gene is left open where the match is weak. Clone size is not always given. Where it is, it says once, few, many or a class for expanded clones.

TRBD1	TRBV3-1	TRBJ1-1	.	CASSSKLTGTNTEAFF	TGTGCCAGCAGCTCGAAACTGACAGGGACGAACACTGAAGCTTTCTTT
.	TRBV7-8	TRBJ1-3	.	CASSFLSTTSSGNTIYF	TGTGCCAGCAGCTTTTTATCTACGACATCCTCTGGAAACACCATATATTTT
.	TRBV19	TRBJ1-2	many	CASSPSGGAYGYTF	TGTGCCAGTAGCCCGAGCGGGGGGGCCTATGGCTACACCTTC
.	TRBV19	TRBJ1-5	.	CASSITGSIGRNQPQHF	TGTGCCAGTAGTATAACAGGGAGTATTGGTAGGAATCAGCCCCAGCATTTT
.	TRBV6-1	TRBJ2-3	few	CASSERGITDTQYF	TGTGCCAGCAGTGAAAGGGGAATCACAGATACGCAGTATTTT
TRBD1	TRBV6-6	TRBJ2-5	.	CASSPLPGQGAETQYF	TGTGCCAGCAGTCCTCTACCGGGACAGGGGGCTGAGACCCAGTACTTC
.	TRBV12-3/TRBV12-4	TRBJ1-2	.	CASSGGLIDGYTF	TGTGCCAGCAGTGGGGGGTTGATTGATGGCTACACCTTC
TRBD1	TRBV19	TRBJ1-2	.	CASSGGTVRGYTF	TGTGCCAGTAGTGGTGGGACAGTTCGCGGCTACACCTTC
TRBD1	TRBV7-3	TRBJ2-2	.	CASSLKGQGSNTGELFF	TGTGCCAGCAGCTTAAAGGGACAGGGCTCGAACACCGGGGAGCTGTTTTTT
TRBD2	TRBV20-1	TRBJ2-2	.	CSARGLAGGANTGELFF	TGCAGTGCCAGGGGACTAGCGGGGGGCGCGAACACCGGGGAGCTGTTTTTT
.	TRBV27	TRBJ2-1	.	CASSLWGGGSNEQFF	TGTGCCAGCAGTTTATGGGGGGGGGGCTCCAATGAGCAGTTCTTC
.	TRBV11-3	TRBJ2-5	many	CASSSPGQETQYF	TGTGCCAGCAGCTCTCCGGGTCAAGAGACCCAGTACTTC
TRBD2	TRBV7-8	TRBJ2-1	many	CASSSIPSGRANEQFF	TGTGCCAGCAGCTCCATCCCTAGCGGGAGGGCAAATGAGCAGTTCTTC
.	TRBV27	TRBJ1-4	.	CASSLLGEEKLFF	TGTGCCAGCAGTTTATTGGGGGAGGAAAAACTGTTTTTT
.	TRBV20-1	TRBJ1-2	few	CSAGGSGSSYGYTF	TGCAGTGCTGGGGGCTCAGGGAGCTCCTATGGCTACACCTTC
.	TRBV7-2	TRBJ1-5	many	CASSSYRNNQPQHF	TGTGCCAGCAGCTCGTACAGGAACAATCAGCCCCAGCATTTT
TRBD1	TRBV7-2	TRBJ2-5	few	CASSETGRGRPIQETQYF	TGTGCCAGCTCAGAGACGGGCAGGGGGCGGCCAATTCAAGAGACCCAGTACTTC
.	TRBV3-1	TRBJ2-4	.	CASSPSIFAQAKNIQYF	TGTGCCAGCAGCCCCTCGATTTTTGCTCAAGCCAAAAACATTCAGTACTTC
.	TRBV19	TRBJ1-1	.	CASSMGRNTEAFF	TGTGCCAGTAGTATGGGAAGGAACACTGAAGCTTTCTTT
TRBD2	TRBV10-3	TRBJ2-7	.	CAISMGLVYEQYF	TGTGCCATCAGTATGGGACTAGTATACGAGCAGTACTTC
.	TRBV20-1	TRBJ1-1	few	CSASPLRDTKNTEAFF	TGCAGTGCTAGCCCTCTCCGGGACACCAAGAACACTGAAGCTTTCTTT
.	TRBV6-5	TRBJ2-7	few	CASSYSQAREQYF	TGTGCCAGCAGTTATTCCCAGGCGAGGGAGCAGTACTTC
TRBD1	TRBV10-3	TRBJ2-6	.	CAIRRTGGTSGANVLTF	TGTGCCATCAGAAGGACAGGGGGGACCTCTGGGGCCAACGTCCTGACTTTC
.	TRBV2	TRBJ1-1	few	CASSVGWQGHTEAFF	TGTGCCAGCAGTGTAGGATGGCAGGGACACACTGAAGCTTTCTTT
.	TRBV2	TRBJ1-1	few	CASSEALGQIGAFF	TGTGCCAGCAGTGAAGCGCTGGGCCAAATCGGAGCTTTCTTT
TRBD1	TRBV7-2	TRBJ1-1	many	CASSLTWTGGRDTEAFF	TGTGCCAGCAGCTTAACCTGGACAGGGGGCCGTGACACTGAAGCTTTCTTT
.	TRBV5-1	TRBJ2-6	.	CASLDGTGANVLTF	TGCGCCAGTTTGGACGGTACCGGGGCCAACGTCCTGACTTTC
.	TRBV10-3	TRBJ2-7	few	CAISESFGALEQYF	TGTGCCATCAGTGAGTCGTTTGGGGCGCTCGAGCAGTACTTC
.	TRBV6-6	TRBJ1-3	few	CASSTSGLSSGNTIYF	TGTGCCAGCAGTACATCAGGACTCTCTAGCGGAAACACCATATATTTT
.	TRBV4-2	TRBJ1-1	.	CASPKGCGTTEAFF	TGTGCCAGCCCGAAGGGGTGTGGGACCACTGAAGCTTTCTTT
TRBD2	TRBV12-3/TRBV12-4	TRBJ2-4	.	CASSWGLGSNIQYF	TGTGCCAGCAGTTGGGGACTAGGTTCGAACATTCAGTACTTC
TRBD2	TRBV7-2	TRBJ2-2	few	CASSLSRGGAGAGELFF	TGTGCCAGCAGCTTAAGCCGCGGGGGGGCTGGAGCCGGGGAGCTGTTTTTT
.	TRBV29-1	TRBJ2-3	few	CSALGPPLGDTQYF	TGCAGCGCCCTGGGACCCCCCCTGGGTGATACGCAGTATTTT
.	TRBV6-1	TRBJ1-6	.	CASSEVMDRDNSPLHF	TGTGCCAGCAGTGAAGTGATGGACAGAGATAATTCACCCCTCCACTTT
.	TRBV7-8	TRBJ2-2	many	CASSPNPTSTGELFF	TGTGCCAGCAGCCCAAACCCAACGAGCACCGGGGAGCTGTTTTTT
.	TRBV28	TRBJ2-7	.	CASRYRDEHYF	TGTGCCAGCAGATACAGGGACGAGCATTACTTC
TRBD2	TRBV19	TRBJ2-7	.	CASKRREGYEQYF	TGTGCCAGTAAGCGGCGGGAGGGCTACGAGCAGTACTTC
.	TRBV19	TRBJ1-1	few	CASSIGRVTEAFF	TGTGCCAGTAGTATTGGACGGGTAACTGAAGCTTTCTTT
.	TRBV12-3/TRBV12-4	TRBJ1-5	many	CASSGRVSNQPQHF	TGTGCCAGCAGTGGGCGGGTGAGCAATCAGCCCCAGCATTTT
.	TRBV7-9	TRBJ1-1	many	CASTQAGNTEAFF	TGTGCCAGCACCCAAGCGGGGAACACTGAAGCTTTCTTT
TRBD1	TRBV5-4	TRBJ1-1	.	CASSLDRGRGNTEAFF	TGTGCCAGCAGCTTGGATAGGGGGCGCGGGAACACTGAAGCTTTCTTT
.	TRBV29-1	TRBJ2-1	.	CSVEGSESYNEQFF	TGCAGCGTTGAAGGGTCTGAGTCCTACAATGAGCAGTTCTTC
TRBD2	TRBV14	TRBJ2-1	once	CASSQMGLAGDNEQFF	TGTGCCAGCAGCCAAATGGGACTAGCGGGGGACAATGAGCAGTTCTTC
.	TRBV15	TRBJ2-7	.	CATSRDSSRDEQYF	TGTGCCACCAGCAGAGATTCTAGCAGGGACGAGCAGTACTTC
.	TRBV6-8	TRBJ2-5	once	CASSYGRLDVEETQYF	TGTGCCAGCAGTTACGGGAGACTAGATGTGGAGGAGACCCAGTACTTC
.	TRBV10-3	TRBJ2-2	.	CAISGTQNTGELFF	TGTGCCATCTCCGGGACCCAAAACACCGGGGAGCTGTTTTTT